Each of the 27 T cell receptor beta chains below was sequenced from the same sample in a study of T-cell memory formation after mild COVID-19. One entry per CDR3 protein, called by TCRdb with MiXCR from the 5' RACE reads. The table has about 430,000 distinct CDR3 sequences, roughly 18% seen once; the top ten hold roughly 21%. Sequenced: PBMCs or a T cell subset sorted from them (not recorded which). The source is a man younger than 30 who had mild COVID-19 (a few samples of this study predate the infection). Cell type and time point are not known.

This chain links TRBV7-3 with TRBJ2-2; either TRBD1 or TRBD2 may fit D (5 bases each). Trimming shortened V by 5 bases and J by 4 bases, and 17 bases separated the two germline ends. CDR3 size: 16 residues. Germline CDR1 SGHTA, CDR2 FQGTGA. The CDR3 loop reads CASSRNSGPGTGELFF. As DNA, the CDR3 is TGTGCCAGCAGCCGTAATTCGGGGCCGGGCACCGGGGAGCTGTTTTTT. Using reference TRBV7-3 and TRBJ2-2 for the parts outside the CDR3, the full variable domain is GAGVSQTPSNKVTEKGKYVELRCDPISGHTALYWYRQSLGQGPEFLIYFQGTGAADDSGLPNDRFFAVRPEGSVSTLKIQRTERGDSAVYLCASSRNSGPGTGELFFGEGSRLTVL.

This clonotype was counted many times. This sequence joins TRBV7-3 and TRBJ2-3; D ambiguous. The CDR3 is 12 residues long. Trimming removed 2 bases at V and 4 bases at J, with 4 bases between. CDR1 is SGHTA, CDR2 FQGTGA, per germline. The CDR3 DNA follows: TGTGCCAGCAGCTTACGGTCAGATACGCAGTATTTT. Its protein is CASSLRSDTQYF.

This clonotype has at least ten counts. The rearrangement links TRBV4-3 to TRBJ2-1, with D perhaps matching TRBD2 (6 bases). This CDR3 spans 13 amino acids. CDR1 and CDR2 (germline): LGHNA, YSLEER. The germline V and J ends were trimmed by 2 bases and 8 bases, with 10 bases remaining between them. CDR3 residues: CASSQPGGHEQFF. For the CDR3, the DNA is TGCGCCAGCAGCCAACCCGGGGGTCATGAGCAGTTCTTC.

This clonotype was seen repeatedly, ten times or more. The chain is built from TRBV20-1 and TRBJ2-3; tentative D call: TRBD1 (6 bases). Germline loops: CDR1 DFQATT, CDR2 SNEGSKA (reference sequence). The CDR3 has 13 residues. V lost 3 bases, J lost 7 bases, and 14 bases lay in between. The CDR3 DNA follows: TGCAGTGCTAGGTCACTGGGACAAAATACGCAGTATTTT. This gives the protein CSARSLGQNTQYF.

This sequence joins TRBV6-6 and TRBJ2-1; tentatively, D is TRBD2 (7 bases). Trimming stripped 5 bases from V and 2 bases from J, with 16 bases between. This CDR3 has 16 amino acids. Germline CDR1 and CDR2: MNHNY and SVGAGI (reference sequence). The CDR3 coding sequence is TGTGCCAGCAGTCGGAATCGGGGGGCCCCCTACAATGAGCAGTTCTTC. Its protein is CASSRNRGAPYNEQFF.

This clonotype has ten or more counts. The chain recombines TRBV7-3 with TRBJ2-1; either TRBD1 or TRBD2 may fit D (6 bases each). Germline loops: CDR1 SGHTA, CDR2 FQGTGA. The CDR3 runs to 15 residues. V lost 0 bases, J lost 5 bases, and 11 bases lay in between. For the CDR3, the DNA is TGTGCCAGCAGCTTAACCGGCGGGACACACAATGAGCAGTTCTTC. Its translation is CASSLTGGTHNEQFF.

This clonotype has only a few counts. The chain joins TRBV6-5 to TRBJ1-6; the D gene is possibly TRBD1 (6 bases). The CDR3 is 16 residues long. The germline V and J ends were trimmed by 3 bases and 7 bases, with 16 bases remaining between them. Germline CDR1 and CDR2: MNHEY and SVGAGI. The CDR3 DNA is TGTGCCAGCAGTTATGTGGGGGGCGGCCCGAATTCACCCCTCCACTTT. It yields the protein CASSYVGGGPNSPLHF.

This clonotype came up a few times. The chain recombines TRBV7-9 with TRBJ1-5; D remains unclear. V dropped 1 base and J dropped 6 bases, with 10 bases sitting between them. The CDR3 covers 14 residues. Germline assignment: CDR1 SEHNR and CDR2 FQNEAQ (reference sequence). CDR3 bases: TGTGCCAGCAGCTTAGGGGGTATAGGTCAGCCCCAGCATTTT. Translated, it gives CASSLGGIGQPQHF.

The CDR3: CASSLDGESYEQYV. The CDR3 DNA is TGTGCCAGCAGCTTAGACGGGGAATCCTACGAGCAGTACGTC. The V call is TRBV7-9, the J call TRBJ2-7; TRBD2 is a possible D gene (5 bases). From germline, CDR1 is SEHNR and CDR2 FQNEAQ (reference sequence). Deletions cut 1 base from V and 1 base from J, with 8 bases between. The CDR3 totals 14 residues.

The rearrangement joins TRBV7-2 to TRBJ2-3, with D perhaps TRBD1 or TRBD2 (5 bases each). CDR1 is SGHTA, CDR2 FQGNSA, per germline. The CDR3 sequence is 16 residues long. V shed 5 bases and J shed 3 bases, with 18 bases lying between them. This CDR3 reads CASSPSGRVGTDTQYF. The CDR3 nucleotides are TGTGCCAGCAGCCCATCGGGGCGGGTGGGAACAGATACGCAGTATTTT. Supplemented by reference TRBV7-2 and TRBJ2-3, the full variable domain reads GAGVSQSPSNKVTEKGKDVELRCDPISGHTALYWYRQSLGQGLEFLIYFQGNSAPDKSGLPSDRFSAERTGGSVSTLTIQRTQQEDSAVYLCASSPSGRVGTDTQYFGPGTRLTVL.

The V gene is TRBV12-3 or TRBV12-4, the J gene TRBJ2-5; 8 bases map to TRBD1. V was pared by 6 bases and J by 6 bases, with 9 bases of the junction left unmatched. The CDR3 has 14 amino acids. CDR3 in DNA: TGTGCCAGCAGCGACAGGGGTGGTTGGAAGACCCAGTACTTC. This translates into CASSDRGGWKTQYF.

The chain uses TRBV6-2 or TRBV6-3 and TRBJ1-2, with D possibly matching TRBD1 (5 bases). Trimming cost V 4 bases and J 4 bases, with 10 bases left between them. From germline, CDR1 is MNHEY and CDR2 SVGEGT. The CDR3 is 13 amino acids. The CDR3, as DNA: TGTGCCAGCAGTTCGGGACGGGTCTATGGCTACACCTTC. This encodes CASSSGRVYGYTF.

This clonotype was picked up a small number of times. This chain connects TRBV28 to TRBJ1-2; possibly TRBD1 for D (5 bases). The germline V gene encodes CDR1 MDHEN and CDR2 SYDVKM. Trimming removed 5 bases from V and 3 bases from J, with 13 bases in between. The CDR3 runs to 14 residues. In nucleotides, the CDR3 is TGTGCCAGCAGTGGGGGGACGGTATACTATGGCTACACCTTC. Translated, it gives CASSGGTVYYGYTF.

This clonotype was found a few times. This chain uses TRBV9 with TRBJ2-7; D could derive from TRBD1 or TRBD2 (6 bases each). The germline gives CDR1 SGDLS, CDR2 YYNGEE. There are 14 residues in the CDR3. V lost 4 bases and J 2 bases, leaving 13 bases between the germline ends. DNA of the CDR3: TGTGCCAGCAGCCTCGGAGGGGGTACCTACGAGCAGTACTTC. Its protein is CASSLGGGTYEQYF.

This clonotype was recorded once. The V call is TRBV28, the J call TRBJ2-7; D is uncertain. The ends were cut back, 5 bases at V and 3 bases at J, with 11 bases in the middle. The CDR3 spans 13 residues. Germline V gives CDR1 MDHEN, CDR2 SYDVKM. CDR3 DNA: TGTGCCAGCAGTCCCCGTAACAGCTACGAGCAGTACGTC. The encoded protein is CASSPRNSYEQYV.

This clonotype was observed a handful of times. The chain couples TRBV3-1 to TRBJ1-2; tentative D call: TRBD1 (5 bases). Deletions cut 2 bases from V and 4 bases from J, with 17 bases between. The length of the CDR3 is 16 residues. Germline V gene lookup returns CDR1 LGHDT and CDR2 YNNKEL (reference sequence). The CDR3 coding sequence is TGTGCCAGCAGCCAACTACTGATTCGGGACCCCTATGGCTACACCTTC. It yields the protein CASSQLLIRDPYGYTF.

This chain links TRBV5-1 with TRBJ2-7; 8 positions agree with TRBD2. The CDR3 has 14 amino acids. Germline assignment: CDR1 SGHRS and CDR2 YFSETQ. Trimming cost V 2 bases and J 3 bases; bases outside gene matches: 4. The CDR3 DNA sequence: TGCGCCAGCAGCTTAAAGAGCGGGGGCTACGAGCAGTACGTC. As protein: CASSLKSGGYEQYV.

Only one count was recorded for this clonotype. The DNA of the CDR3 is TGCGCCAGCAGCCAAGAATTCAGTAAAGAAGGAAAACTGTTTTTT. Its translation: CASSQEFSKEGKLFF. The genes are TRBV4-3 and TRBJ1-4; no definite D call. CDR3 length equals 15 residues. V lost 0 bases, J lost 10 bases, and 15 bases lay in between. The germline V gene encodes CDR1 LGHNA and CDR2 YSLEER.

V is TRBV25-1 and J is TRBJ1-2; TRBD1 matches 10 bases. The CDR3 consists of 16 residues. Germline loops: CDR1 MGHDK, CDR2 SYGVNS. With V trimmed by 1 base and J by 3 bases, 5 bases remained unmatched. CDR3 amino acids: CASSELGTGVDYGYTF. DNA of the CDR3: TGTGCCAGCAGTGAATTGGGGACAGGGGTGGACTATGGCTACACCTTC.

This clonotype was detected only a few times. The chain couples TRBV29-1 to TRBJ2-3; 9 nucleotides match TRBD2. The CDR3 is 16 residues long. After removal of 2 bases from V and 2 bases from J, the junction contained 8 bases not matched to a gene. Germline CDR1 SQVTM, CDR2 ANQGSEA. CDR3 amino acids: CSVEPTSGLNTDTQYF. The CDR3 DNA reads as TGCAGCGTTGAACCGACTAGCGGCTTGAACACAGATACGCAGTATTTT.

The chain uses TRBV19 and TRBJ1-2; tentatively, D is TRBD1 (6 bases). Germline assignment: CDR1 LNHDA and CDR2 SQIVND (reference sequence). Trimming cost V 6 bases and J 8 bases, with 16 bases left between them. The CDR3 runs 13 residues. The CDR3 here is CASRESLGGGYTF. CDR3 nucleotides: TGTGCCAGTAGAGAGTCGCTAGGGGGAGGCTACACCTTC.

In this sample, this clonotype turned up once. The chain carries TRBV10-2 and TRBJ2-5; D may be TRBD1 (6 bases). This CDR3 region has 14 residues. Germline V gene lookup returns CDR1 WSHSY and CDR2 SAAADI. V lost 6 bases to trimming and J lost 5 bases, with 16 bases between them. In DNA form, the CDR3 reads TGCGCCAGCAGATACAGGGTGGAGGAGGAGACCCAGTACTTC. Residues: CASRYRVEEETQYF.

This chain connects TRBV11-2 to TRBJ2-5, with D uncertain. The CDR3 length is 14 residues. V dropped 0 bases and J dropped 5 bases, with 10 bases sitting between them. Germline CDR1 reads SGHAT; CDR2 reads FQNNGV. CDR3 protein: CASSLDWGRETQYF. Here the CDR3 DNA reads TGTGCCAGCAGCTTAGATTGGGGTCGGGAGACCCAGTACTTC.

This chain joins TRBV5-1 and TRBJ2-7; D tentatively fits TRBD1 or TRBD2 (6 bases each). From germline, CDR1 is SGHRS and CDR2 YFSETQ. Trimming shortened V by 4 bases and J by 4 bases, and 15 bases separated the two germline ends. The CDR3 is 14 residues long. CDR3 nucleotide sequence: TGCGCCAGCAGCCCCCAGGGGCGGGAATACGAGCAGTACTTC. Amino acid sequence: CASSPQGREYEQYF.

This clonotype came up many times. V and J are TRBV7-6 and TRBJ2-7; no definite D call. The CDR3 length is 17 residues. The germline CDR1 and CDR2 sequences are SGHVS and FNYEAQ. Trimming cost V 1 base and J 2 bases, with 18 bases left between them. CDR3 bases: TGTGCCAGCAGCTTAGTCCCCGGTATGGGGATCCCCTACGAGCAGTACTTC. Translating it yields CASSLVPGMGIPYEQYF.

V and J are TRBV7-2 and TRBJ2-5; D unresolved. The germline V and J ends were trimmed by 3 bases and 5 bases, with 16 bases remaining between them. In germline, CDR1 is SGHTA, CDR2 FQGNSA. The CDR3 sequence is 15 residues long. The CDR3 DNA reads TGTGCCAGCAGCTTTACCGGGTCCCTGGGGGAGACCCAGTACTTC. This codes for CASSFTGSLGETQYF.

The table lists this clonotype with a few counts. The chain carries TRBV20-1 and TRBJ2-7; D call uncertain. The CDR3 runs 12 residues. Germline CDR1 reads DFQATT; CDR2 reads SNEGSKA (reference sequence). V was shortened by 6 bases and J by 4 bases, with 13 bases between the two germline ends. CDR3 in DNA: TGCAGTGCCGCACGCCGCGCTTACGAGCAGTACGTC. Translated: CSAARRAYEQYV.